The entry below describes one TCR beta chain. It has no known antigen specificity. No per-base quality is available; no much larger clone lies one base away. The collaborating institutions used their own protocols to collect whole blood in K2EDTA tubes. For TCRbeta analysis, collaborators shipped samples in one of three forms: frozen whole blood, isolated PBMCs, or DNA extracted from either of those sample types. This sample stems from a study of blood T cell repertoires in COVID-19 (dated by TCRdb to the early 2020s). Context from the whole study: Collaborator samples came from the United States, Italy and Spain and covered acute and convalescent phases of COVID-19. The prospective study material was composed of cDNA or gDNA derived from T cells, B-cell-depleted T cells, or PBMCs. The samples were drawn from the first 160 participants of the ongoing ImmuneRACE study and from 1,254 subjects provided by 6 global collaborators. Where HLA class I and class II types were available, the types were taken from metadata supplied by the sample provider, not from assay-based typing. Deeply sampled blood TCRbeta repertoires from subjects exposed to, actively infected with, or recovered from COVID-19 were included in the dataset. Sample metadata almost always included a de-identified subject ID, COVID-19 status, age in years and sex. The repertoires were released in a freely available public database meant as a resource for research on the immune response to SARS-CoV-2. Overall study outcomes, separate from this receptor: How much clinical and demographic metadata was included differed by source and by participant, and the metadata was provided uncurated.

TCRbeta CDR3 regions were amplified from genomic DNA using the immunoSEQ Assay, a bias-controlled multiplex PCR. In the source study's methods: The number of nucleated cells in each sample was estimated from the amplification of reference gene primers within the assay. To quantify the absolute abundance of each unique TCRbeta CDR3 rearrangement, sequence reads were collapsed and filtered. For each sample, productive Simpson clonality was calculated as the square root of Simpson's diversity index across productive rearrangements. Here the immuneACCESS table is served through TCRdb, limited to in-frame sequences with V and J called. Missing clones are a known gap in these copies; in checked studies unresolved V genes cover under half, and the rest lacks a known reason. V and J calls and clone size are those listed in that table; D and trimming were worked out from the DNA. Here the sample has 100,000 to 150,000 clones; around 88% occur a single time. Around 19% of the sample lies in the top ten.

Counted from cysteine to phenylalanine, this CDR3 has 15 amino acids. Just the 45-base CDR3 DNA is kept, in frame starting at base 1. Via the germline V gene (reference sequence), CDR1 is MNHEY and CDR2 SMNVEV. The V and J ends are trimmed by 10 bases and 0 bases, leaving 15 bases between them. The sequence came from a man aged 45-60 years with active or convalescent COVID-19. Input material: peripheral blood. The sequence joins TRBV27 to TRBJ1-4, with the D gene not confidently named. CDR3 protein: CATRAGGATNEKLFF. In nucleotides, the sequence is TGTGCCACCCGAGCCGGAGGTGCAACTAATGAAAAACTGTTTTTT.